This TCR beta chain was obtained from a study of a mutant IDH1 vaccine in newly diagnosed glioma. On the study more broadly: During weeks 1, 3, 5, 7, 11, 15, 19 and 23, patients received eight vaccinations. Vaccines were first given 4-6 weeks after radiotherapy alone, or with temozolomide cycles. The earlier regimen, radiotherapy, temozolomide, or both, was most often both.

Clones were sequenced by immunoSEQ multiplex PCR, and TCRdb holds only the in-frame ones, with some missing. Found here are 25,000 to 35,000 clones, more than 70% of them singletons; the top ten hold 8% to 10%. Time point: week 23, last vaccination. With topical imiquimod, each dose of the vaccine consisted of 300 ug of mutant IDH1 20-mer peptide. Trimming took 7 bases from V and 5 from J, leaving 15 bases between them. The CDR3 runs to 14 residues. CDR1 and CDR2 from the germline V gene are ENHRY and SYGVKD. This clone was counted a single time. The antigen remains undetermined. Here the sequenced sample was PBMCs, taken from a glioma patient whose treatment included an IDH1 peptide vaccine. The sequence was collected from a woman aged 18 to 35 with glioma. The V and J genes are TRBV10-3 and TRBJ2-1; the D gene is possibly TRBD1 (6 bases). The CDR3 is CAINQGQSNNEQFF. The CDR3 DNA is TGTGCCATCAATCAAGGACAGTCAAACAATGAGCAGTTCTTC.